The present T cell receptor (beta chain) was sequenced within a study of graft-versus-host responses after intestinal transplantation. Produced via immunoSEQ multiplex PCR; TCRdb's table is partial and in-frame only. The table lists approximately 68,000 clones, nearly 90% of them singletons. Worth noting for this clone: The antigen remains unidentified.

J gave up 3 bases and V 0 bases, and 5 bases lay outside the gene matches. Germline values: CDR1 MDHEN, CDR2 SYDVKM. This CDR3 has 17 residues. The V call is TRBV28, the J call TRBJ1-2; 12 nucleotides line up with TRBD1. The source is a human donor who was the organ donor for an intestinal transplant. The sequencing here drew on unstimulated CD8+ T cells sorted from spleen or lymph node cells, taken before transplant. Here the CDR3 DNA reads TGTGCCAGCAGTTTATGGGGACAGGGGGCGCTGGACTATGGCTACACCTTC. Translation: CASSLWGQGALDYGYTF.